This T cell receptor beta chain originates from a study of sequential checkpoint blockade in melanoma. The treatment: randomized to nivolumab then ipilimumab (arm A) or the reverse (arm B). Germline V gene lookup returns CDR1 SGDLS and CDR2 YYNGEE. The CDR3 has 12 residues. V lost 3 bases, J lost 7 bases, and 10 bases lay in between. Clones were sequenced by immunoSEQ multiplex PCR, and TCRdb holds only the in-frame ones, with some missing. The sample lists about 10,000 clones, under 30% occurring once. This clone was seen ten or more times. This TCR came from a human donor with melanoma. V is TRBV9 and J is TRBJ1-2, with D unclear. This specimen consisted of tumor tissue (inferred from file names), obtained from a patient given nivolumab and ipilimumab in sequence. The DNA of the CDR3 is TGTGCCAGCAGCGGTCCGTGGGGTGGCTACACCTTC. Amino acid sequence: CASSGPWGGYTF.